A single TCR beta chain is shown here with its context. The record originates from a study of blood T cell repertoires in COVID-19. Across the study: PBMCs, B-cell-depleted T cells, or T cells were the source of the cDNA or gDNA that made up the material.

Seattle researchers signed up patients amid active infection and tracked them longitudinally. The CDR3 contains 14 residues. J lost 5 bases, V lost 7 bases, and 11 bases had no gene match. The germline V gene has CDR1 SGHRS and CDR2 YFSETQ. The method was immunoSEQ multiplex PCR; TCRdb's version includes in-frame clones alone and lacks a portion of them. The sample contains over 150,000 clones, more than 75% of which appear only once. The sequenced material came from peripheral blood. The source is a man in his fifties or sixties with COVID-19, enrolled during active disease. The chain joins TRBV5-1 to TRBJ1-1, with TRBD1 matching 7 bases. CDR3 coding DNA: TGCGCCAGCGGGGGACAGTTCAGTAGGACTGAAGCTTTCTTT. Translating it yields CASGGQFSRTEAFF.